Listed here are 20 T cell receptor beta chains from one sample, sequenced in a study of blood T cell repertoires in COVID-19. This table comes from immunoSEQ multiplex PCR, and its TCRdb copy is limited to in-frame clones, with some not included. The table has 380,000 or so clones, more than 70% seen once. The sequencing sample was made of peripheral blood. The receptors were gathered from a man aged 40-55 years with acute or convalescent COVID-19.

A few counts support this clone. The V and J genes are TRBV3-1 (or the pseudogene TRBV3-2) and TRBJ2-5, with 14 bases lining up with TRBD2. Germline CDR1 is LGHDT and CDR2 is YNNKEL (reference sequence). The CDR3 consists of 18 residues. V was pared by 2 bases and J by 2 bases, with 7 bases of the junction left unmatched. The CDR3 loop is CASSQTGTSGRRQETQYF. The DNA for the CDR3 is TGTGCCAGCAGCCAAACCGGGACTAGCGGGAGAAGGCAAGAGACCCAGTACTTC.

This clone has a single count. This rearrangement joins TRBV27 to TRBJ2-5; 8 bases line up with TRBD1. With 1 base clipped from V and 4 bases from J, the junction kept 8 bases outside the gene matches. Germline V gene sequence: CDR1 MNHEY, CDR2 SMNVEV (reference sequence). The CDR3 loop spans 16 amino acids. CDR3 nucleotides: TGTGCCAGCAGTTTATGGCAGGGGGCGCCGAGAGAGACCCAGTACTTC. It encodes CASSLWQGAPRETQYF.

The chain has TRBV27 and TRBJ2-1; 12 nucleotides agree with TRBD2. After removal of 5 bases from V and 8 bases from J, the junction contained 13 bases not matched to a gene. The CDR3 spans 17 residues. Germline V CDR1 and CDR2: MNHEY, SMNVEV (reference sequence). CDR3 coding DNA: TGTGCCAGCAGTCCCTTCTCGACTAGCGGGAGCTCTTATGAGCAGTTCTTC. Protein: CASSPFSTSGSSYEQFF.

This clone was recorded only once. The J gene is TRBJ1-6, the V gene TRBV7-3; 7 bases match TRBD1. Germline CDR1 is SGHTA and CDR2 is FQGTGA. This CDR3 has 13 amino acids. V was clipped by 0 bases and J by 13 bases; unmatched bases: 3. CDR3 DNA: TGTGCCAGCAGCTTAACGTCCAGGGGGCCCCTCCACTTT. This sequence encodes CASSLTSRGPLHF.

For the CDR3, the DNA is TGTGCCAGCAGCTTGGACAGCCCGAACACCGGGGAGCTGTTTTTT. The encoded protein is CASSLDSPNTGELFF. V usage is TRBV7-2 and J usage is TRBJ2-2; D might be TRBD1 (6 bases). Deletions cut 3 bases from V and 0 bases from J, with 8 bases between. Germline V gene lookup returns CDR1 SGHTA and CDR2 FQGNSA. The CDR3 totals 15 residues.

The rearrangement joins TRBV5-1 to TRBJ2-7, with 8 bases identical to TRBD1. The germline V gene encodes CDR1 SGHRS and CDR2 YFSETQ. The length of the CDR3 is 16 residues. The J segment lost 4 bases and the V segment lost 5 bases, leaving 14 bases of the junction unmatched. CDR3 nucleotides: TGCGCCAGCAGTCTTTCCCCGGGACAGGTCATTTACGAGCAGTACTTC. Residues: CASSLSPGQVIYEQYF.

The gene calls are TRBV7-9 and TRBJ1-2; D may be TRBD1 (5 bases). The CDR3 length is 14 residues. Germline assignment: CDR1 SEHNR and CDR2 FQNEAQ (reference sequence). Trimming pared 5 bases from V and 6 bases from J, leaving 16 bases between. Here the CDR3 DNA reads TGTGCCAGCAGCCTGGACGAGGGACTGAATGGCTACACCTTC. Amino acids: CASSLDEGLNGYTF.

The rearrangement links TRBV5-1 to TRBJ2-7, with 13 bases fitting TRBD2. The CDR3 runs 15 residues. Germline CDR1 is SGHRS and CDR2 is YFSETQ. With 5 bases clipped from V and 2 bases from J, the junction kept 4 bases outside the gene matches. In DNA, the CDR3 is TGCGCCAGCAGGGAGGGACTAGCGGGAACCTACGAGCAGTACTTC. Translation: CASREGLAGTYEQYF.

This clone has just one count. The chain combines TRBV21-1 with TRBJ1-1; the table calls TRBD1, which could not be checked here. TRBV21-1 is flagged as a pseudogene. The CDR3 contains 15 residues. CDR3 region: CASSKVGQPNTEAFF. The CDR3 nucleotides are TGTGCCAGCAGCAAAGTGGGACAGCCGAACACTGAAGCTTTCTTT.

The V and J genes are TRBV9 and TRBJ1-2; weak D call: TRBD1 (6 bases). CDR3 length equals 12 residues. V lost 5 bases and J lost 4, with 9 bases in between. Germline V gene data show CDR1 as SGDLS and CDR2 as YYNGEE. The CDR3 DNA follows: TGTGCCAGCAGTCAGGGGACCTATGGCTACACCTTC. Amino acid sequence: CASSQGTYGYTF.

This chain joins TRBV19 and TRBJ2-6; the D is unclear. The CDR3 runs to 15 residues. The V and J ends lost 1 base and 3 bases respectively, with 7 bases between them. Germline V gene sequence: CDR1 LNHDA, CDR2 SQIVND (reference sequence). Here the CDR3 reads CASSIVLGGANVLTF. Written as DNA, the CDR3 is TGTGCCAGTAGTATAGTTCTAGGTGGGGCCAACGTCCTGACTTTC. Full variable domain (rest looked up from reference TRBV19 and TRBJ2-6): DGGITQSPKYLFRKEGQNVTLSCEQNLNHDAMYWYRQDPGQGLRLIYYSQIVNDFQKGDIAEGYSVSREKKESFPLTVTSAQKNPTAFYLCASSIVLGGANVLTFGAGSRLTVL.

This chain connects TRBV4-1 to TRBJ2-4, with 7 bases aligning to TRBD1. This CDR3 has 17 amino acids. V lost 2 bases to trimming and J lost 0 bases; unmatched junction nucleotides: 7. Germline lookup yields CDR1 MGHRA and CDR2 YSYEKL. As DNA, the CDR3 is TGCGCCAGCAGCCAACCTTCTACAGGGGTAGCCAAAAACATTCAGTACTTC. This sequence encodes CASSQPSTGVAKNIQYF.

The rearrangement links TRBV7-2 to TRBJ2-1; 7 bases agree with TRBD1. Germline V gene lookup returns CDR1 SGHTA and CDR2 FQGNSA. V lost 5 bases and J lost 5; bases outside the gene matches: 6. This CDR3 has 14 residues. The chain's CDR3 is CASSSSGTDNEQFF. Here the CDR3 DNA reads TGTGCCAGCAGCAGCTCCGGGACAGACAATGAGCAGTTCTTC.

This chain uses TRBV4-3 with TRBJ2-7; 8 bases are shared with TRBD1. This CDR3 has 15 amino acids. Germline CDR1 reads LGHNA; CDR2 reads YSLEER. The J segment lost 6 bases and the V segment lost 3 bases, leaving 10 bases of the junction unmatched. CDR3 coding DNA: TGCGCCAGCAGCCAGGCCTTAGACAGGGGACGCGAGCAGTACTTC. The encoded protein is CASSQALDRGREQYF.

The chain has TRBV28 and TRBJ2-1; 13 positions agree with TRBD2. This CDR3 contains 16 residues. The V gene's germline CDR1 is MDHEN and CDR2 SYDVKM. V was clipped by 6 bases and J by 6 bases; unmatched bases: 8. CDR3 in DNA: TGTGCCAGCAGCTTAGCGAGACTAGCGGGAGGCAATGAGCAGTTCTTC. It encodes CASSLARLAGGNEQFF.

The V gene is TRBV7-2, the J gene TRBJ2-1, with D perhaps matching TRBD2 (6 bases). Trimming stripped 3 bases from V and 8 bases from J, with 11 bases between. Germline V gene lookup returns CDR1 SGHTA and CDR2 FQGNSA. The CDR3 extends over 13 amino acids. The CDR3 reads CASSLGGRHEQFF. DNA for the CDR3: TGTGCCAGCAGCTTGGGAGGTCGCCATGAGCAGTTCTTC. Full variable domain (rest looked up from reference TRBV7-2 and TRBJ2-1): GAGVSQSPSNKVTEKGKDVELRCDPISGHTALYWYRQSLGQGLEFLIYFQGNSAPDKSGLPSDRFSAERTGGSVSTLTIQRTQQEDSAVYLCASSLGGRHEQFFGPGTRLTVL.

J is TRBJ2-1 and V is TRBV7-3, with 9 bases that match TRBD1. This CDR3 region has 14 residues. V lost 4 bases, J lost 5 bases, and 3 bases stayed unmatched. Germline V gives CDR1 SGHTA, CDR2 FQGTGA. The DNA for the CDR3 is TGTGCCAGCAGCTACCGGGACAGGGACAATGAGCAGTTCTTC. Its protein is CASSYRDRDNEQFF.

The J gene is TRBJ2-1, the V gene TRBV9; tentative D call: TRBD2 (5 bases). The CDR3 contains 15 residues. V lost 4 bases and J 0 bases, leaving 11 bases between the germline ends. Germline V gene data show CDR1 as SGDLS and CDR2 as YYNGEE. CDR3 amino acids: CASSPDFSSYNEQFF. The CDR3 nucleotides are TGTGCCAGCAGCCCGGACTTTAGCTCCTACAATGAGCAGTTCTTC.

This sequence joins TRBV30 and TRBJ2-1; D call uncertain. The CDR3 has 11 amino acids. V was trimmed by 4 bases and J by 4 bases, leaving 5 bases between them. Per germline, CDR1 GTSNPN and CDR2 SVGIG (reference sequence). Here the CDR3 DNA reads TGTGCCTGGACCCTTTACAATGAGCAGTTCTTC. As protein: CAWTLYNEQFF.

The chain has TRBV2 and TRBJ1-1; 11 bases line up with TRBD1. The germline V gene has CDR1 SNHLY and CDR2 FYNNEI. The CDR3 has 16 amino acids. The trim removed 5 bases at V and 4 bases at J, leaving 9 bases unmatched. The CDR3 nucleotides read TGTGCCAGCAGTCGCCAGAGGACAGGGGGCTTCACTGAAGCTTTCTTT. Its translation: CASSRQRTGGFTEAFF.